This T cell receptor (beta chain) was profiled in a study of blood T cell repertoires in COVID-19. With 3 bases clipped from V and 1 base from J, the junction kept 17 bases outside the gene matches. Germline CDR1 and CDR2: SGDLS and YYNGEE. The CDR3 spans 19 residues. Repertoires were generated with immunoSEQ multiplex PCR, while TCRdb's copy carries only in-frame clones and drops some. The table has around 230,000 clones, roughly 89% seen once. Sequenced input: PBMCs or T cells enriched from blood (not recorded which). The chain uses TRBV9 and TRBJ1-2, with TRBD1 matching 8 bases. The sequence derives from a woman under 40 with acute COVID-19. CDR3 sequence (DNA): TGTGCCAGCAGCGCCCTCCTCCATACGACAGGGGACCTTAACTATGGCTACACCTTC. Translation gives CASSALLHTTGDLNYGYTF.